Included here is one TCR beta chain sequence, with context. The antigen remains undetermined. This specimen belongs to a study of vaccination effects on CD4 cells after COVID-19. Study background: Vaccination of participants consisted of two doses of either the BNT162b2 or mRNA-1273 vaccine. Study conclusions and caveats: At late timepoints after vaccination, vaccine- and infection-induced clones shrank markedly.

Viral peptide pool expansion of antigen-specific CD4+ T cells preceded sequencing in the ViraFEST assay. CD4+ T cell isolation took place after 10 days of culture. The healthy vaccine recipients, who had no prior SARS-CoV-2 infection, showed negative nucleocapsid antibodies. Cultures of some 2.2 million PBMC per well contained approximately 9.6 IU/ml IL-2 plus 10 ug/ml peptides. IL-2 medium was substituted for half the medium on days 3 and 7. Assay: immunoSEQ multiplex PCR; the TCRdb copy retains only in-frame clones and omits some. The sample carries 20,000 to 25,000 clones, less than 80% recorded once. The TCR comes from a human donor who received a COVID-19 vaccine. The source material was CD4+ T cells from PBMCs cultured with SARS-CoV-2 spike peptides, sampled before COVID-19 vaccination.

CDR3 nucleotide sequence: TGTGCCAGCAGCTTAGCGCTGGACAGGGGAGATGAAGCTTTCTTT. This encodes CASSLALDRGDEAFF. The rearrangement joins TRBV7-9 to TRBJ1-1, with 9 positions matching TRBD1. J gave up 7 bases and V 0 bases, and 6 bases lay outside the gene matches. Looked up from germline, CDR1 is SEHNR and CDR2 is FQNEAQ (reference sequence). The length of the CDR3 is 15 residues.